This T cell receptor (beta chain) was identified during a study of T cells in Graves' hyperthyroidism and ophthalmopathy. Diagnosis of hyperthyroidism was new in patients aged 18 to 65, and its duration was under 2 months. Turning to this clonotype: The target antigen is unknown.

The CDR3 consists of 16 residues. V dropped 6 bases and J dropped 5; count of bases not matched to a gene: 7. Researchers amplified the TCR beta CDR3 regions from RNA transcripts. HTBI primers were employed in a first-round RT-PCR of the TCR CDR3. TCRdb processed the multiplex PCR reads anew with MiXCR; each CDR3 protein has one entry. The table includes about 350,000 distinct CDR3 sequences, about a sixth detected once. Study-wide findings and caveats: Most thyroid clonotypes with frequency above 0.001 were detected in blood. Before onset, by a median of around 6.1 months, the model predicted ophthalmopathy.

Sequenced input: blood. The J gene is TRBJ2-2, the V gene TRBV12-3 or TRBV12-4; 12 bases fit TRBD1. The clonotype was recovered from a woman aged 25 to 45 with Graves' hyperthyroidism that later progressed to Graves' ophthalmopathy. CDR3 nucleotide sequence: TGTGCCAGCAGCTCCGGGACAGGGGGCCGAACCGGGGAGCTGTTTTTT. Translated: CASSSGTGGRTGELFF.